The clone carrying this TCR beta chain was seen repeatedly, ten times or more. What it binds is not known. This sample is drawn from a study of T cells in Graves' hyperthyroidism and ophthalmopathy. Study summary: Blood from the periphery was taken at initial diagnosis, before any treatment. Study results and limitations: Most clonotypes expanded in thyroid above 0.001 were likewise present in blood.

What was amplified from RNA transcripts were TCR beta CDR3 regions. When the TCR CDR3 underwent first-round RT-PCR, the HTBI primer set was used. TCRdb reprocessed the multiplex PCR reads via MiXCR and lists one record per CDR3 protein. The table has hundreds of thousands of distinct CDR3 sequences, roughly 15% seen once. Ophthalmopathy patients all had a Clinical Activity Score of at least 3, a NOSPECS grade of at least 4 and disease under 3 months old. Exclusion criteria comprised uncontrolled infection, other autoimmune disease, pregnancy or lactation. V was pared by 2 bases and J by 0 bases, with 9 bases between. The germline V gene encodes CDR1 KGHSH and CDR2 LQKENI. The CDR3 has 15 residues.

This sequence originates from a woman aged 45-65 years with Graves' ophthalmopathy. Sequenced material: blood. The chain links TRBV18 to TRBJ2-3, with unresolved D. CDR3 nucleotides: TGTGCCAGCTCACCAGATCGATCTAGCACAGATACGCAGTATTTT. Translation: CASSPDRSSTDTQYF. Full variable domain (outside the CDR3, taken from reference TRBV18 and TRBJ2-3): NAGVMQNPRHLVRRRGQEARLRCSPMKGHSHVYWYRQLPEEGLKFMVYLQKENIIDESGMPKERFSAEFPKEGPSILRIQQVVRGDSAAYFCASSPDRSSTDTQYFGPGTRLTVL.